A single sample is the source of the 14 T cell receptor beta chains below, sequenced in a study of blood T cell repertoires in COVID-19. Only in-frame clones appear in the TCRdb table, and some are missing; sequencing was by immunoSEQ multiplex PCR. Altogether more than 300,000 clones are present, more than 70% being singletons, with the ten largest covering 1.5% to 2%. Specimen: peripheral blood. These receptors were taken from a woman aged 25-40 years with COVID-19, enrolled during active disease.

The genes are TRBV18 and TRBJ1-5; unclear D gene. V lost 6 bases to trimming and J lost 0 bases, with 9 bases between them. Per the germline V gene, CDR1 is KGHSH and CDR2 is LQKENI. The CDR3 covers 14 residues. CDR3 nucleotides: TGTGCCAGCTCCCCTGCGTCTAGCAATCAGCCCCAGCATTTT. Encoded protein: CASSPASSNQPQHF.

V gene TRBV2 combines with J gene TRBJ1-2, with a tentative D call TRBD1 (6 bases). V was pared by 4 bases and J by 11 bases, with 8 bases between. The CDR3 loop spans 10 amino acids. CDR1 and CDR2 (germline): SNHLY, FYNNEI. CDR3 loop: CASSGTGYTF. CDR3 sequence (DNA): TGTGCCAGCAGTGGAACAGGGTACACCTTC.

This chain uses TRBV9 with TRBJ1-3; TRBD1 aligns across 9 bases. This CDR3 has 16 residues. The germline CDR1 and CDR2 sequences are SGDLS and YYNGEE. The V gene end was trimmed by 7 bases and the J gene end by 2 bases; junction bases not matched to a gene: 10. CDR3 region: CASGQGQGRPGNTIYF. In DNA, the CDR3 is TGTGCCAGCGGCCAGGGACAGGGACGACCTGGAAACACCATATATTTT.

The rearrangement links TRBV6-6 to TRBJ2-3, with D hard to call. V shed 0 bases and J shed 1 base, with 5 bases lying between them. The germline V gene has CDR1 MNHNY and CDR2 SVGAGI (reference sequence). CDR3 length equals 14 residues. CDR3 nucleotide sequence: TGTGCCAGCAGTTACTCGGTAGGCACAGATACGCAGTATTTT. Protein: CASSYSVGTDTQYF.

This clone was counted a few times. The chain is built from TRBV5-8 and TRBJ2-1; D perhaps matches TRBD2 (6 bases). Germline CDR1 SGHTS, CDR2 YDEGEE. Trimming took off 6 bases at V and 2 bases at J, with 15 bases between the two ends. The CDR3 extends over 15 amino acids. The CDR3 reads CASNWGGKAYNEQFF. CDR3 DNA: TGTGCCAGCAACTGGGGAGGTAAGGCCTACAATGAGCAGTTCTTC. The full variable domain, in which reference TRBV5-8 and TRBJ2-1 provide the parts outside the CDR3, is EAGVTQSPTHLIKTRGQQATLRCSPISGHTSVYWYQQALGLGLQFLLWYDEGEERNRGNFPPRFSGRQFPNYSSELNVNALELEDSALYLCASNWGGKAYNEQFFGPGTRLTVL.

The rearrangement links TRBV18 to TRBJ2-3, with 7 positions matching TRBD2. Germline V gene data show CDR1 as KGHSH and CDR2 as LQKENI. V shed 6 bases and J 2 bases; nucleotides not matched to a gene: 20. The CDR3 runs 19 residues. CDR3 region: CASSAQPYSIAGYTDTQYF. The CDR3 DNA is TGTGCCAGCTCCGCACAACCATACTCAATAGCGGGTTACACAGATACGCAGTATTTT. The full variable domain, completed using reference TRBV18 and TRBJ2-3, is NAGVMQNPRHLVRRRGQEARLRCSPMKGHSHVYWYRQLPEEGLKFMVYLQKENIIDESGMPKERFSAEFPKEGPSILRIQQVVRGDSAAYFCASSAQPYSIAGYTDTQYFGPGTRLTVL.

The chain links TRBV4-1 to TRBJ1-4, with 8 bases lining up with TRBD1. This CDR3 has 14 amino acids. Trimming removed 4 bases from V and 5 bases from J; junction bases left unmatched: 3. The germline V gene has CDR1 MGHRA and CDR2 YSYEKL. The CDR3 DNA reads TGCGCCAGCAGCCCGCGGACAGGGAATGAAAAACTGTTTTTT. This gives the protein CASSPRTGNEKLFF.

CDR3 coding DNA: TGTGCCAGCAGTGAGTTCAGGGCAGGGGCAACTAATGAAAAACTGTTTTTT. It specifies CASSEFRAGATNEKLFF. The chain links TRBV2 to TRBJ1-4, with D perhaps matching TRBD1 (6 bases). The CDR3 spans 17 residues. Germline CDR1 is SNHLY and CDR2 is FYNNEI. V lost 3 bases to trimming and J lost 0 bases, with 14 bases between them.

This clone was seen a single time. The chain uses TRBV29-1 and TRBJ1-1; 7 bases fit TRBD1. J gave up 4 bases and V 5 bases, and 10 bases lay outside the gene matches. CDR1 SQVTM and CDR2 ANQGSEA come from the germline V gene. The length of the CDR3 is 14 residues. The CDR3 protein is CSVRGYRGGTEAFF. The CDR3 DNA sequence: TGCAGCGTTAGGGGGTACAGGGGTGGCACTGAAGCTTTCTTT.

J is TRBJ1-5 and V is TRBV28; 8 nucleotides match TRBD1. The J segment lost 6 bases and the V segment lost 2 bases, leaving 15 bases of the junction unmatched. Germline V gives CDR1 MDHEN, CDR2 SYDVKM. The CDR3 extends over 18 amino acids. In DNA form, the CDR3 reads TGTGCCAGCAGTTTAATCCAGGGGGCGCGATTAGGGACTCAGCCCCAGCATTTT. Translating gives CASSLIQGARLGTQPQHF.

Here the CDR3 reads CASRGRTGGSGNTIYF. In DNA form, the CDR3 reads TGTGCCAGCAGAGGCCGAACAGGGGGCTCTGGAAACACCATATATTTT. The chain combines TRBV27 with TRBJ1-3; 8 bases agree with TRBD1. This CDR3 has 16 amino acids. Trimming cost V 6 bases and J 0 bases; bases outside gene matches: 7. Germline loops: CDR1 MNHEY, CDR2 SMNVEV (reference sequence).

The V gene is TRBV5-5, the J gene TRBJ1-3; a weak D match, TRBD1 (6 bases). This CDR3 spans 14 amino acids. The ends were cut back, 4 bases at V and 4 bases at J, with 12 bases in the middle. Germline V gives CDR1 SGHKS, CDR2 YYEKEE (reference sequence). CDR3 sequence: CASSRDTQGNTIYF. The CDR3 DNA is TGTGCCAGCAGCAGGGACACTCAGGGAAACACCATATATTTT.

This chain links TRBV7-9 with TRBJ1-1; perhaps TRBD1 as D (5 bases). Between the trimmed V and J ends, which lost 3 bases and 5 bases, there was a span of 10 bases. The CDR3 sequence is 13 residues long. The germline gives CDR1 SEHNR, CDR2 FQNEAQ (reference sequence). The CDR3 DNA follows: TGTGCCAGCAGCTTGGGGGGAGGTACTGAAGCTTTCTTT. As protein: CASSLGGGTEAFF.

This chain joins TRBV27 and TRBJ1-4, with 8 bases that match TRBD1. Germline CDR1 MNHEY, CDR2 SMNVEV (reference sequence). V lost 6 bases to trimming and J lost 2 bases; unmatched junction nucleotides: 2. The CDR3 is 14 residues long. CDR3 sequence reads: CASSRDRTNEKLFF. CDR3 in DNA: TGTGCCAGCAGCAGGGACAGGACTAATGAAAAACTGTTTTTT.